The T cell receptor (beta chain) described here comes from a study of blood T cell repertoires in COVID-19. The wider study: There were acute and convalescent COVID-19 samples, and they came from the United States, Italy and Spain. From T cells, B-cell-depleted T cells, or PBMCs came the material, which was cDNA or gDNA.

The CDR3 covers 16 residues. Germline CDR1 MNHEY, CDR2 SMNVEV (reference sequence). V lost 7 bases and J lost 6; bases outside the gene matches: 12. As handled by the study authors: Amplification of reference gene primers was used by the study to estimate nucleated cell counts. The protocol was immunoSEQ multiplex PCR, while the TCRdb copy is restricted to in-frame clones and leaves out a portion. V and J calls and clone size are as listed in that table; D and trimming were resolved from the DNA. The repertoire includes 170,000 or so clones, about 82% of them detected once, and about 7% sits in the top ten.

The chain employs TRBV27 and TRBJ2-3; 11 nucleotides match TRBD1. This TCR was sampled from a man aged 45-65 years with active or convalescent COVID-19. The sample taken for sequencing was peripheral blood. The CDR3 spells CASTPADRGRRDTQYF. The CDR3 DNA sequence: TGTGCCAGCACCCCAGCGGACAGGGGGCGCAGGGATACGCAGTATTTT.